These 30 T cell receptor beta chains came from one sample sequenced in a study of blood T cell repertoires in COVID-19. This table comes from immunoSEQ multiplex PCR, and its TCRdb copy is limited to in-frame clones, with some not included. The sample includes 41,000 or so clones, 87% of them seen just once. The sample was peripheral blood. The origin of the receptors is a man aged 60 to 69 with acute or convalescent COVID-19.

This chain connects TRBV29-1 to TRBJ2-7; D ambiguous. The germline CDR1 and CDR2 sequences are SQVTM and ANQGSEA. The CDR3 length is 13 residues. V lost 0 bases and J 3 bases, leaving 9 bases between the germline ends. The CDR3 nucleotides read TGCAGCGTTGAAGATCCTGGCAGCTACGAGCAGTACTTC. Amino acid sequence: CSVEDPGSYEQYF.

V and J are TRBV4-3 and TRBJ1-5; D is uncertain. CDR1 and CDR2 from the germline V gene are LGHNA and YSLEER. The V and J ends lost 1 base and 0 bases respectively, with 10 bases between them. The CDR3 is 16 residues long. For the CDR3, the DNA is TGCGCCAGCAGCCAAGGCGTGAGGAATAGCAATCAGCCCCAGCATTTT. It encodes CASSQGVRNSNQPQHF.

The chain recombines TRBV12-3 or TRBV12-4 with TRBJ1-2; 8 bases are shared with TRBD1. After removal of 5 bases from V and 8 bases from J, the junction contained 4 bases not matched to a gene. The CDR3 has 12 residues. The CDR3 spells CASSGDRYGYTF. Written as DNA, the CDR3 is TGTGCCAGCAGTGGGGACAGGTACGGCTACACCTTC.

The chain combines TRBV20-1 with TRBJ2-1; 12 bases are a match to TRBD2. Germline CDR1 is DFQATT and CDR2 is SNEGSKA (reference sequence). The ends lost 3 bases at V and 2 bases at J; junction bases unmatched: 2. CDR3 length equals 15 residues. CDR3 bases: TGCAGTGCTAGTGCTAGCGGGGGGGCCTACAATGAGCAGTTCTTC. It codes for CSASASGGAYNEQFF.

CDR3 nucleotides: TGTGCCAGCAGTAAACCAGGGTGGTCACCCCTCCACTTT. This encodes CASSKPGWSPLHF. The chain is built from TRBV6-5 and TRBJ1-6, with D possibly being TRBD1 (5 bases). There are 13 residues in the CDR3. The germline gives CDR1 MNHEY, CDR2 SVGAGI. Between the trimmed V and J ends, which lost 5 bases and 10 bases, there was a span of 12 bases.

This clone was picked up one time. The J gene is TRBJ2-3, the V gene TRBV28; tentatively, D is TRBD2 (6 bases). The CDR3 spans 15 residues. V was clipped by 3 bases and J by 0 bases, with 10 bases between them. Germline CDR1 and CDR2: MDHEN and SYDVKM. DNA for the CDR3: TGTGCCAGCAGTTTTCCGAGCGGGAGCACAGATACGCAGTATTTT. Protein: CASSFPSGSTDTQYF.

The gene calls are TRBV19 and TRBJ2-1; 13 nucleotides agree with TRBD2. Germline CDR1 and CDR2: LNHDA and SQIVND (reference sequence). The CDR3 loop spans 15 amino acids. V trimming: 7 bases; J trimming: 8 bases; junction bases outside the gene matches: 8. The CDR3 sequence: CASTIGLAGAYEQFF. Written as DNA, the CDR3 is TGTGCCAGTACCATCGGACTAGCGGGGGCCTATGAGCAGTTCTTC.

The chain couples TRBV6-5 to TRBJ2-5, with D perhaps TRBD1 (6 bases). The CDR3 length is 11 residues. V was trimmed by 8 bases and J by 4 bases, leaving 8 bases between them. CDR1 is MNHEY, CDR2 SVGAGI, per germline. This chain's CDR3 is CASGGAETQYF. CDR3 nucleotide sequence: TGTGCCAGCGGGGGCGCAGAGACCCAGTACTTC.

The CDR3 region is CASSVLAGGQKEFF. The DNA for the CDR3 is TGTGCCAGCAGTGTACTAGCGGGGGGCCAGAAAGAGTTCTTC. The V and J genes are TRBV2 and TRBJ2-1, with 12 bases matching TRBD2. The CDR3 has 14 amino acids. The germline V gene has CDR1 SNHLY and CDR2 FYNNEI. The ends lost 4 bases at V and 14 bases at J; junction bases unmatched: 9.

The chain links TRBV9 to TRBJ1-1, with 9 bases lining up with TRBD1. Trimming at V came to 3 bases and at J to 5 bases, leaving 11 bases not matched to a gene. Germline lookup yields CDR1 SGDLS and CDR2 YYNGEE. The CDR3 runs 16 residues. The CDR3 DNA is TGTGCCAGCAGCGATCGCGGGACAGGGCTCGGTACTGAAGCTTTCTTT. It translates to CASSDRGTGLGTEAFF.

The J gene is TRBJ2-2, the V gene TRBV5-1, with a weak D call TRBD1 (6 bases). V was clipped by 4 bases and J by 1 base, with 8 bases between them. The CDR3 length is 14 residues. CDR1 and CDR2 from the germline V gene are SGHRS and YFSETQ. The CDR3 region has the DNA TGCGCCAGCAGCGAACAGGGGAACACCGGGGAGCTGTTTTTT. Residues: CASSEQGNTGELFF. The whole variable domain, remainder taken from reference TRBV5-1 and TRBJ2-2, is KAGVTQTPRYLIKTRGQQVTLSCSPISGHRSVSWYQQTPGQGLQFLFEYFSETQRNKGNFPGRFSGRQFSNSRSEMNVSTLELGDSALYLCASSEQGNTGELFFGEGSRLTVL.

The chain recombines TRBV5-4 with TRBJ2-7; D perhaps matches TRBD1 (6 bases). The germline CDR1 and CDR2 sequences are SGHNT and YYREEE (reference sequence). This CDR3 spans 15 amino acids. The germline V and J ends were trimmed by 4 bases and 1 base, with 15 bases remaining between them. CDR3 in amino acids: CASSKDRSLSYEQYF. DNA for the CDR3: TGTGCCAGCAGCAAAGACAGGAGTCTGTCCTACGAGCAGTACTTC. Using reference TRBV5-4 and TRBJ2-7 for the parts outside the CDR3, the full variable domain is ETGVTQSPTHLIKTRGQQVTLRCSSQSGHNTVSWYQQALGQGPQFIFQYYREEENGRGNFPPRFSGLQFPNYSSELNVNALELDDSALYLCASSKDRSLSYEQYFGPGTRLTVT.

Points on this clone: Compared with germline, one end of the junction differs, possibly owing to a read error. The chain combines TRBV6-1 with TRBJ2-2; TRBD2 agrees at 11 bases. The CDR3 is 18 residues long. The germline V gene has CDR1 MNHNS and CDR2 SASEGT. The CDR3 bases are TGTGCCAACAGTGAGGTGCCTAGCGGGGGGACGGGCACCGGGGAGCTGTTTTTT. This gives the protein CANSEVPSGGTGTGELFF.

The chain recombines TRBV30 with TRBJ1-4; D call uncertain. Deletions cut 6 bases from V and 6 bases from J, with 11 bases between. The CDR3 is made up of 12 amino acids. Germline V gives CDR1 GTSNPN, CDR2 SVGIG (reference sequence). CDR3 nucleotides: TGTGCCTGCCTGCCTCGGGATGAAAAACTGTTTTTT. Protein product: CACLPRDEKLFF.

This chain connects TRBV27 to TRBJ1-2, with 7 positions matching TRBD1. After removal of 5 bases from V and 1 base from J, the junction contained 4 bases not matched to a gene. Germline V gene data show CDR1 as MNHEY and CDR2 as SMNVEV (reference sequence). The CDR3 sequence is 14 residues long. This CDR3 is CASSATGINYGYTF. Written as DNA, the CDR3 is TGTGCCAGCAGTGCGACAGGGATTAACTATGGCTACACCTTC.

The gene calls are TRBV10-3 and TRBJ1-1; 8 bases line up with TRBD1. Germline V gives CDR1 ENHRY, CDR2 SYGVKD. V lost 6 bases, J lost 5 bases, and 17 bases stayed unmatched. The CDR3 spans 17 residues. The CDR3 loop is CAIRYGREGQGGTEAFF. The CDR3 DNA follows: TGTGCCATCAGATATGGCCGAGAAGGACAGGGTGGGACTGAAGCTTTCTTT.

Only one count was recorded for this clone. The V call is TRBV30, the J call TRBJ1-6; TRBD1 agrees at 8 bases. Germline CDR1 is GTSNPN and CDR2 is SVGIG (reference sequence). The junction had 5 bases not matched to a gene; V was cut back by 5 bases and J by 5 bases. The CDR3 is 14 amino acids. The CDR3 here is CAWGQGRNNSPLHF. The CDR3 nucleotides are TGTGCCTGGGGACAGGGTAGAAATAATTCACCCCTCCACTTT.

The rearrangement links TRBV24-1 to TRBJ1-2; tentative D call: TRBD1 (6 bases). The germline CDR1 and CDR2 sequences are KGHDR and SFDVKD. There are 13 residues in the CDR3. The V gene lost 6 bases and the J gene lost 2 bases, with 9 bases spanning the gap. CDR3 region: CATSQGINYGYTF. CDR3 nucleotide sequence: TGTGCCACCAGTCAGGGGATCAACTATGGCTACACCTTC.

This clone was seen a single time. The CDR3 DNA sequence: TGCAGCGTTGCTAGGGGGACCGGGGAGCTGTTTTTT. It translates to CSVARGTGELFF. The chain recombines TRBV29-1 with TRBJ2-2; D might be TRBD1 (6 bases). Germline V gene data show CDR1 as SQVTM and CDR2 as ANQGSEA. Trimming took 4 bases from V and 5 from J, leaving 8 bases between them. This CDR3 has 12 amino acids.

This clone was recorded a few times. The chain is built from TRBV5-1 and TRBJ1-1; a weak D match, TRBD1 (6 bases). The CDR3 totals 15 residues. The V end lost 2 bases, the J end lost 2 bases, and 13 bases lay between the germline ends. The germline CDR1 and CDR2 sequences are SGHRS and YFSETQ. Here the CDR3 reads CASSFYQGTNTEAFF. CDR3 nucleotide sequence: TGCGCCAGCAGCTTTTATCAAGGGACAAACACTGAAGCTTTCTTT.

V is TRBV19 and J is TRBJ1-1, with D possibly matching TRBD1 (6 bases). Looked up from germline, CDR1 is LNHDA and CDR2 is SQIVND (reference sequence). The CDR3 spans 15 residues. With 5 bases removed from V and 4 bases from J, the gap between germline ends came to 17 bases. The CDR3 spells CASSEQGLRGTEAFF. CDR3 DNA: TGTGCCAGTAGTGAACAGGGCCTCAGGGGCACTGAAGCTTTCTTT.

The chain employs TRBV6-1 and TRBJ1-4; 9 bases agree with TRBD1. V lost 3 bases and J lost 8; bases outside the gene matches: 7. Germline loops: CDR1 MNHNS, CDR2 SASEGT. The CDR3 totals 15 residues. The CDR3 sequence is CASSDVRDRVEKLFF. Here the CDR3 DNA reads TGTGCCAGCAGTGATGTCAGGGACAGGGTGGAAAAACTGTTTTTT.

The CDR3 sequence is CASSLVGGAAGETQYF. The CDR3 bases are TGTGCCAGCAGCTTAGTCGGGGGGGCAGCGGGAGAGACCCAGTACTTC. V usage is TRBV7-2 and J usage is TRBJ2-5; 8 nucleotides line up with TRBD2. The length of the CDR3 is 16 residues. The trim removed 1 base at V and 4 bases at J, leaving 8 bases unmatched. The germline V gene encodes CDR1 SGHTA and CDR2 FQGNSA.

The rearrangement joins TRBV9 to TRBJ2-5; a weak D match, TRBD2 (6 bases). The germline V gene encodes CDR1 SGDLS and CDR2 YYNGEE. CDR3 size: 14 residues. Deletions cut 2 bases from V and 5 bases from J, with 13 bases between. The DNA for the CDR3 is TGTGCCAGCAGCGTGAGAGGGGCGGGGGAGACCCAGTACTTC. It codes for CASSVRGAGETQYF.

This sequence joins TRBV2 and TRBJ2-7, with a tentative D call TRBD1 (6 bases). The CDR3 contains 13 residues. V shed 6 bases and J shed 9 bases, with 18 bases lying between them. The germline V gene has CDR1 SNHLY and CDR2 FYNNEI. CDR3 in amino acids: CASSRDTPVMQYF. The CDR3, as DNA: TGTGCCAGCAGCCGGGACACCCCAGTGATGCAGTACTTC.

The chain recombines TRBV6-5 with TRBJ1-1; 8 bases are a match to TRBD1. From germline, CDR1 is MNHEY and CDR2 SVGAGI. V shed 6 bases and J 4 bases; nucleotides not matched to a gene: 7. The CDR3 is 14 amino acids. The CDR3 DNA reads TGTGCCAGCAGGATACAGGGGGGGACCACTGAAGCTTTCTTT. This sequence encodes CASRIQGGTTEAFF.

The chain is built from TRBV6-5 and TRBJ1-6; D is possibly TRBD1 (6 bases). Germline V lookup: CDR1 MNHEY, CDR2 SVGAGI. This CDR3 has 14 residues. Trimming removed 8 bases at V and 2 bases at J, with 10 bases between. The CDR3 DNA follows: TGTGCCAGCGAGGGGGTCCCCTATAATTCACCCCTCCACTTT. Residues: CASEGVPYNSPLHF.

The chain has TRBV5-1 and TRBJ2-3; D might be TRBD1 (6 bases). Trimming stripped 0 bases from V and 5 bases from J, with 10 bases between. This CDR3 region has 14 residues. Germline assignment: CDR1 SGHRS and CDR2 YFSETQ. The CDR3 loop reads CASSLGEGVDTQYF. CDR3 DNA sequence: TGCGCCAGCAGCTTGGGCGAGGGGGTAGATACGCAGTATTTT.

This clone occurred a few times. The sample holds other DNA sequences that translate to the same CDR3. This chain uses TRBV7-9 with TRBJ1-5, with unresolved D. Germline values: CDR1 SEHNR, CDR2 FQNEAQ (reference sequence). With 0 bases removed from V and 2 bases from J, the gap between germline ends came to 5 bases. The CDR3 runs 14 residues. DNA of the CDR3: TGTGCCAGCAGCTTAGCCTCCGGCAATCAGCCCCAGCATTTT. Residues: CASSLASGNQPQHF.

J is TRBJ2-6 and V is TRBV6-4; D is undetermined. This CDR3 has 16 residues. Per germline, CDR1 MRHNA and CDR2 SNTAGT. Trimming pared 3 bases from V and 3 bases from J, leaving 12 bases between. CDR3 loop: CASSESSPLGANVLTF. The CDR3 DNA sequence: TGTGCCAGCAGTGAGTCCAGTCCTCTTGGGGCCAACGTCCTGACTTTC.